The entry that follows covers one T cell receptor (beta chain) sequence. Antigen specificity is unknown. TCRdb re-derived calls from the RT-PCR reads in MiXCR, one entry per CDR3 protein. The table has 630,000 or so distinct CDR3 sequences, around a sixth seen once; the top ten hold about 9.9%. This sample is part of a study of response to subunit inactivated influenza vaccine. Study-wide results and caveats: Authors suggested each seasonal flu vaccination may recruit only limited numbers of new T cells.

Germline V gene data show CDR1 as SGDLS and CDR2 as YYNGEE. This CDR3 contains 16 residues. With 3 bases clipped from V and 5 bases from J, the junction kept 7 bases outside the gene matches. Sequencing was performed on PBMCs from blood, taken 11 to 12 days after vaccination. This sequence was found in a man over 45 who received an inactivated influenza vaccine. This chain links TRBV9 with TRBJ2-1; 11 nucleotides agree with TRBD2. In nucleotides, the CDR3 is TGTGCCAGCAGCGCAGCGGGACTAGCGGTTGACAATGAGCAGTTCTTC. Amino acids: CASSAAGLAVDNEQFF.